A single sample is the source of the 16 T cell receptor beta chains below, sequenced in a study of blood T cell repertoires in COVID-19. Produced via immunoSEQ multiplex PCR; TCRdb's table is partial and in-frame only. The sample includes around 220,000 clones, 65% to 85% seen only once; the top ten take under 11%. What was sequenced was peripheral blood. These receptors were taken from a woman older than 75 with acute or convalescent COVID-19.

V usage is TRBV7-8 and J usage is TRBJ2-1; 8 bases are shared with TRBD2. The germline gives CDR1 SGHVS, CDR2 FQNEAQ. J was trimmed by 8 bases and V by 3 bases; bases with no gene match: 6. CDR3 length equals 14 residues. The CDR3 protein is CASSFVGAGDEQFF. The CDR3 coding sequence is TGTGCCAGCAGCTTTGTAGGAGCGGGGGATGAGCAGTTCTTC.

This clone was seen only a few times. The chain uses TRBV6-5 and TRBJ1-1; the D gene is possibly TRBD1 (5 bases). V was cut by 5 bases and J by 1 base, with 11 bases left in between. The CDR3 contains 14 residues. Germline CDR1 MNHEY, CDR2 SVGAGI. CDR3 sequence (DNA): TGTGCCAGCAGTAAAAGAGACAGGAACACTGAAGCTTTCTTT. As protein: CASSKRDRNTEAFF.

The chain's CDR3 is CASSRDRASYEQYF. In DNA, the CDR3 is TGTGCCAGTAGCCGGGACAGGGCCTCCTACGAGCAGTACTTC. The chain recombines TRBV19 with TRBJ2-7, with 9 bases identical to TRBD1. The J segment lost 0 bases and the V segment lost 6 bases, leaving 3 bases of the junction unmatched. CDR3 length: 14 amino acids. Germline CDR1 is LNHDA and CDR2 is SQIVND (reference sequence). The full variable domain, in which reference TRBV19 and TRBJ2-7 provide the parts outside the CDR3, is DGGITQSPKYLFRKEGQNVTLSCEQNLNHDAMYWYRQDPGQGLRLIYYSQIVNDFQKGDIAEGYSVSREKKESFPLTVTSAQKNPTAFYLCASSRDRASYEQYFGPGTRLTVT.

The V call is TRBV6-6, the J call TRBJ2-7; D is possibly TRBD2 (6 bases). Trimming pared 5 bases from V and 6 bases from J, leaving 14 bases between. Germline assignment: CDR1 MNHNY and CDR2 SVGAGI (reference sequence). This CDR3 contains 13 residues. DNA of the CDR3: TGTGCCAGCAGTCCCGGGACTTTCTCCGAGCAGTACTTC. It encodes CASSPGTFSEQYF.

This chain links TRBV3-1 (or the pseudogene TRBV3-2) with TRBJ1-2; TRBD1 matches at 8 bases. CDR3 length: 14 amino acids. V dropped 0 bases and J dropped 8; count of bases not matched to a gene: 5. Germline V CDR1 and CDR2: LGHDT, YNNKEL (reference sequence). The CDR3 region has the DNA TGTGCCAGCAGCCAAGAGGTCAGGGGGCTAGGCTACACCTTC. Translation: CASSQEVRGLGYTF.

The chain has TRBV19 and TRBJ2-3; TRBD1 agrees at 9 bases. The ends lost 5 bases at V and 3 bases at J; junction bases unmatched: 9. CDR3 length: 16 residues. The germline V gene encodes CDR1 LNHDA and CDR2 SQIVND (reference sequence). CDR3 region: CASSSPGQGRTDTQYF. CDR3 DNA: TGTGCCAGTAGTTCCCCGGGACAGGGTAGAACAGATACGCAGTATTTT.

This clone has just one count. The CDR3 nucleotides are TGCAGCGTGGAGGAACTAGCGGGGGGGCGCGGGGAGCTGTTTTTT. Protein product: CSVEELAGGRGELFF. The chain recombines TRBV29-1 with TRBJ2-2; 13 positions agree with TRBD2. The CDR3 extends over 15 amino acids. Germline CDR1 SQVTM, CDR2 ANQGSEA. V was clipped by 6 bases and J by 7 bases; unmatched bases: 8.

The V gene is TRBV12-5, the J gene TRBJ2-1, with TRBD1 matching over 9 bases. V gave up 4 bases and J gave up 9 bases; unmatched junction bases: 7. The CDR3 totals 14 residues. Per germline, CDR1 LGHNT and CDR2 FRNRAP. The CDR3 sequence is CASGSSDRGAEQFF. CDR3 DNA: TGTGCTAGTGGTTCCTCGGACAGGGGTGCTGAGCAGTTCTTC.

The chain is built from TRBV4-3 and TRBJ1-2; the D is unclear. This CDR3 spans 13 amino acids. Trimming took off 1 base at V and 7 bases at J, with 10 bases between the two ends. Germline loops: CDR1 LGHNA, CDR2 YSLEER. The CDR3 is CASSQVVESGYTF. The CDR3 nucleotides read TGCGCCAGCAGCCAAGTGGTAGAGAGTGGCTACACCTTC.

This chain connects TRBV2 to TRBJ2-7, with 7 bases aligning to TRBD2. Unmatched junction bases numbered 12, after V lost 10 bases and J lost 6 bases. Per the germline V gene, CDR1 is SNHLY and CDR2 is FYNNEI. There are 13 residues in the CDR3. The CDR3 loop reads CATSAGLYREQYF. The CDR3 bases are TGTGCCACCTCGGCGGGACTATACCGCGAGCAGTACTTC.

This clone was counted a few times. V is TRBV6-5 and J is TRBJ1-4; D might be TRBD1 (5 bases). Germline V gives CDR1 MNHEY, CDR2 SVGAGI. This CDR3 is built from 15 residues. With 0 bases removed from V and 1 base from J, the gap between germline ends came to 6 bases. The CDR3 DNA reads as TGTGCCAGCAGTTACTCCGGGGGAACTAATGAAAAACTGTTTTTT. Its translation: CASSYSGGTNEKLFF.

The table lists this clone with a count of one. The rearrangement uses TRBV25-1 and TRBJ1-2; D may be TRBD1 (5 bases). The germline V gene encodes CDR1 MGHDK and CDR2 SYGVNS. Trimming took 3 bases from V and 10 from J, leaving 15 bases between them. The CDR3 is made up of 13 amino acids. The CDR3 is CASSDDSLLFYTF. The CDR3 DNA follows: TGTGCCAGCAGTGATGACAGTCTCCTATTCTACACCTTC.

There are a few counts of this clone. V gene TRBV30 combines with J gene TRBJ2-3, with 14 bases identical to TRBD2. The CDR3 contains 16 residues. Losses at the gene ends were 2 bases for V and 4 bases for J; bases not matched to a gene: 5. The germline gives CDR1 GTSNPN, CDR2 SVGIG (reference sequence). CDR3 sequence (DNA): TGTGCCTGGAGTTGGGGACTAGCGGGGGAATCAGATACGCAGTATTTT. Residues: CAWSWGLAGESDTQYF.

The V call is TRBV18, the J call TRBJ2-7, with TRBD1 matching 10 bases. This CDR3 region has 16 residues. The J segment lost 5 bases and the V segment lost 4 bases, leaving 11 bases of the junction unmatched. Germline V CDR1 and CDR2: KGHSH, LQKENI. Written as DNA, the CDR3 is TGTGCCAGCTCACAGCGATCCGGGACAGGGGACCACGAGCAGTACTTC. Translated: CASSQRSGTGDHEQYF.

The rearrangement joins TRBV19 to TRBJ2-7, with D maybe TRBD1 (6 bases). Trimming took 5 bases from V and 1 from J, leaving 9 bases between them. The CDR3 sequence is 13 residues long. CDR1 LNHDA and CDR2 SQIVND come from the germline V gene (reference sequence). The CDR3 bases are TGTGCCAGTAGTTCGACAGGTTCCTACGAGCAGTACTTC. It translates to CASSSTGSYEQYF.

The rearrangement joins TRBV27 to TRBJ2-3, with 8 bases identical to TRBD2. J was trimmed by 3 bases and V by 3 bases; bases with no gene match: 11. The CDR3 covers 17 residues. Germline V CDR1 and CDR2: MNHEY, SMNVEV (reference sequence). This CDR3 is CASSFAGLAAGTDTQYF. CDR3 in DNA: TGTGCCAGCAGTTTCGCAGGACTAGCCGCTGGGACAGATACGCAGTATTTT.